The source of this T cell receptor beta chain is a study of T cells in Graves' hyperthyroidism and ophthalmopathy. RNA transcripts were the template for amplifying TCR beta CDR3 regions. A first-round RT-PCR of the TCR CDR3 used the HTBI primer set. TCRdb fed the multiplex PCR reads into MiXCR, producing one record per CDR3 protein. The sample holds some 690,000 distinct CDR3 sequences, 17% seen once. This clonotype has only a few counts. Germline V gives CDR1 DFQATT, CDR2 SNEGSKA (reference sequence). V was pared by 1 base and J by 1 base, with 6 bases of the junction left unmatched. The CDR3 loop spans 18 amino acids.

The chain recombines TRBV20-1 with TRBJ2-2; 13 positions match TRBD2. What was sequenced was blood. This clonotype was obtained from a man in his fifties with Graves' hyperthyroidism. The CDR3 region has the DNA TGCAGTGCTAGAGGGGTTGGGACTAGCGGGAAGAACACCGGGGAGCTGTTTTTT. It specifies CSARGVGTSGKNTGELFF.